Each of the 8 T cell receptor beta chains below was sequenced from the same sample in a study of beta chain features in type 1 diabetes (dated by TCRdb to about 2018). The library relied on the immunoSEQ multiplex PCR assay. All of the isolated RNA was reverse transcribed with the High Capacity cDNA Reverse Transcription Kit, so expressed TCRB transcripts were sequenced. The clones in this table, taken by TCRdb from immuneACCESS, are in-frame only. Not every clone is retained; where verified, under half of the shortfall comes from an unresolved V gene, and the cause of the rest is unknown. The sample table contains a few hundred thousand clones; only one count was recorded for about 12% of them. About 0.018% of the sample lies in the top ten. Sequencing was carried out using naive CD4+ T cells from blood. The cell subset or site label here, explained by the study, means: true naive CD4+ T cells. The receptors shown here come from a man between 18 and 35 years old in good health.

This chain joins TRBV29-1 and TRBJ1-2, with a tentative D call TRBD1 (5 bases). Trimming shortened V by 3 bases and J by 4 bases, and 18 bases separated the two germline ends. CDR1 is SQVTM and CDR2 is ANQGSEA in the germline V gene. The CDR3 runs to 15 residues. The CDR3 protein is CSVEGGWTAFYGYTF. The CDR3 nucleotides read TGCAGCGTTGAGGGGGGTTGGACGGCTTTCTATGGCTACACCTTC.

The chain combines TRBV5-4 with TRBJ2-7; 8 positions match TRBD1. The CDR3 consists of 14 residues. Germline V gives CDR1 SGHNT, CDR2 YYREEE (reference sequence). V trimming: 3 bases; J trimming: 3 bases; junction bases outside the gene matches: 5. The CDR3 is CASSSGTGSYEQYF. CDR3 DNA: TGTGCCAGCAGCTCCGGGACAGGAAGCTACGAGCAGTACTTC.

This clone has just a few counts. CDR3 sequence reads: CSAYRTGNTIYF. CDR3 sequence (DNA): TGCAGCGCTTACAGGACTGGAAACACCATATATTTT. V and J are TRBV29-1 and TRBJ1-3; D perhaps matches TRBD1 (5 bases). V lost 7 bases, J lost 2 bases, and 9 bases lay in between. Germline V lookup: CDR1 SQVTM, CDR2 ANQGSEA. The CDR3 contains 12 residues.

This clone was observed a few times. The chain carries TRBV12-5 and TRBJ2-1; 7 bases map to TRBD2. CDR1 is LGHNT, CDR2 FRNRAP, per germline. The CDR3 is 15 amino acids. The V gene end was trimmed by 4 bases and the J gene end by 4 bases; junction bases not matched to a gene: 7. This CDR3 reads CASGWGGSSYNEQFF. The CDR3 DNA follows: TGTGCTAGTGGTTGGGGCGGGAGTTCATACAATGAGCAGTTCTTC.

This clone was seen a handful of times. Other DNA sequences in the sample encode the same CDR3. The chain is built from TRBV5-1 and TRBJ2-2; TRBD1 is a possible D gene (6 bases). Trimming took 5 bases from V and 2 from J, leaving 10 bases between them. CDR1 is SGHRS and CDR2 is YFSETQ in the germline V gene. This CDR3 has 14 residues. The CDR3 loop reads CASSLQGNTGELFF. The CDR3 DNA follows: TGCGCCAGCAGTTTACAGGGAAACACCGGGGAGCTGTTTTTT.

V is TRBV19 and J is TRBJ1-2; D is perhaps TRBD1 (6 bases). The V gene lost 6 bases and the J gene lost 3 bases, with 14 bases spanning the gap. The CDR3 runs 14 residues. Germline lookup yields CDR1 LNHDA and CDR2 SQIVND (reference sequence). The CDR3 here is CASSPGGSYYGYTF. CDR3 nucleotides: TGTGCCAGTAGCCCGGGGGGCTCTTACTATGGCTACACCTTC. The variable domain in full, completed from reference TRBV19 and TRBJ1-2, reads DGGITQSPKYLFRKEGQNVTLSCEQNLNHDAMYWYRQDPGQGLRLIYYSQIVNDFQKGDIAEGYSVSREKKESFPLTVTSAQKNPTAFYLCASSPGGSYYGYTFGSGTRLTVV.

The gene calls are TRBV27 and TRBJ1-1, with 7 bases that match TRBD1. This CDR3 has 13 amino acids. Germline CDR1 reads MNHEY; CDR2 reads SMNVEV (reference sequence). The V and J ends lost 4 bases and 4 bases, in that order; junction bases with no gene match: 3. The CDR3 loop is CASSSGGTTEAFF. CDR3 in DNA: TGTGCCAGCAGTTCAGGGGGTACCACTGAAGCTTTCTTT.

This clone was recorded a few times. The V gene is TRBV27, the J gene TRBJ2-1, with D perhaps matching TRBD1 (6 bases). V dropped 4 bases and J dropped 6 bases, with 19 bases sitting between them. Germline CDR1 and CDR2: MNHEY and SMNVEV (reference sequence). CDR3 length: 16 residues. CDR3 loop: CASSSRPSPGANEQFF. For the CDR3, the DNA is TGTGCCAGCAGTTCCCGCCCTAGCCCAGGGGCCAATGAGCAGTTCTTC.